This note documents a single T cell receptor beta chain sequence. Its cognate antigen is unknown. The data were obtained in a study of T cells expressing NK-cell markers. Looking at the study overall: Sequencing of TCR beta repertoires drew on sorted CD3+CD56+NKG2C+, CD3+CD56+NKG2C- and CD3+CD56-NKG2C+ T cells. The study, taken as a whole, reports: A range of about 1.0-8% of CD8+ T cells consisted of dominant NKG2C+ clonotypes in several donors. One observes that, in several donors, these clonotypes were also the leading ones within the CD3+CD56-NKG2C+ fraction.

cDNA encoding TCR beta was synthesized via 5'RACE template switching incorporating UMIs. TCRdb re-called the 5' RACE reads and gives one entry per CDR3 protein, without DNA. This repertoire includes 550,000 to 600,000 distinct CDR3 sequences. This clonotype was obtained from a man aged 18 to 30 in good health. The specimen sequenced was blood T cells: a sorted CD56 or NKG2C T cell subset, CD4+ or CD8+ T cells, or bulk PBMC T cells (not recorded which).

The CDR3 sequence: CSVGRTGDYNEQFF. V and J are TRBV29-1 and TRBJ2-1; TCRdb selects TRBD1, and the lack of DNA leaves this call unchecked. Germline lookup yields CDR1 SQVTM and CDR2 ANQGSEA. This CDR3 has 14 amino acids.